This TCR beta chain is from a study of identifying expanded T cells in peripheral blood. The assay was immunoSEQ multiplex PCR, and TCRdb's table has in-frame clones only and misses some. The sample holds about 110,000 clones, around 89% seen once. Findings and limits, study-wide: Across healthy donors, higher total template counts meant significantly greater roughly two-week count variance. Technical replicates showed about 1.2 changed clones; approximately 2 weeks approximately 15; four weeks 19.

The CDR3 spans 16 residues. Germline V gene data show CDR1 as MDHEN and CDR2 as SYDVKM. V lost 6 bases, J lost 4 bases, and 16 bases lay in between. Collection occurred without any documented infections or immune events in donors. This clone was counted once. Its antigen is currently unknown. This chain links TRBV28 with TRBJ2-6; tentatively, D is TRBD1 (6 bases). The receptor was isolated from a person between 18 and 75 years old in good health. Sequencing used blood. The CDR3 DNA reads as TGTGCCAGCAGGAAAGGACAGTTCTCCGGGGCCAACGTCCTGACTTTC. Protein product: CASRKGQFSGANVLTF.